This entry features one T cell receptor (beta chain) sequence. What this receptor recognizes is not known. Within one base of it there is no much larger clone, and no base qualities were kept. For deep sequencing of PBMC libraries, mostly approximately 460 ng of input genomic DNA was used, and six replicates were run per sample. The immunoSEQ hsTCRbeta kit was used to prepare TCRbeta libraries according to the manufacturer's instructions. Sequencing of the completed libraries took place using an Illumina NovaSeq 6000 S4 flow cell after they had been pooled to roughly 2.9 nM. As for the authors' bioinformatics: The immunoSEQ Analyzer was used for raw data preprocessing and quality control. The analysis was restricted to productive rearrangements, with each unique CDR3 amino acid sequence defining a clonotype. Repertoire clonality was estimated as the Gini-Simpson index, which was computed with the R package tcR. Student's t test was used to compare Gini indices, and Pearson correlation was used to assess associations with tumor size change. The source is immuneACCESS, and TCRdb retained only in-frame sequences with V and J called. Part of the clones is not carried over; for the studies checked, unresolved V genes explain less than half of this, and the remainder is unexplained. That table furnishes V, J and clone size, whereas the DNA furnished D and trimming. For this sample there are about 14,000 clones; about three quarters appear just once. The ten largest clones take up about 2.8% of the sample.

The sample's time point label is to be understood as: after neoadjuvant nivolumab, at surgical resection. Patients were newly diagnosed with stage II-IVA oral cavity squamous cell carcinoma and had received no prior systemic or radiation treatment. Everyone in the cohort had locally advanced, HPV-negative oral cavity squamous cell carcinoma. No culture maintenance or expansion was done, as the peripheral blood mononuclear cells went straight to analysis. The samples were drawn from a longitudinal correlative study tied to a single-arm phase II trial testing neoadjuvant nivolumab in oral cavity squamous cell carcinoma. Genomic DNA-based TCRbeta sequencing was performed on subject-matched pre- and post-treatment PBMCs and tumors from three responders and three non-responders. Peripheral blood mononuclear cells were collected before nivolumab treatment and were collected again after treatment, at the time of surgery. Genomic DNA was isolated from PBMCs using the Maxwell RSC DNA from Cells kit.

The data derive from a study of neoadjuvant anti-PD-1 for oral cavity cancer (dated by TCRdb to about 2021). Context from the whole study: Before undergoing curative-intent surgical resection, most patients got three to four biweekly nivolumab doses at 3 mg/kg. Patients who did not progress were given a fourth nivolumab dose at about day 43 and had definitive surgical resection on days 50-56. Under RECIST 1.1, a patient counted as a responder if showing complete response, partial response or stable disease, and as a non-responder if showing progression. A 33% response rate was observed in the parent correlative cohort, in which eleven to twelve patients were included. Study-wide conclusions, independent of this receptor: After neoadjuvant nivolumab, significantly higher T cell clonality (Gini index) was found within PBMCs in non-responders than in responders. A higher pretreatment blood Treg/Th17 ratio correlated with both higher pretreatment blood TCRbeta clonality and lower post-treatment tumor TCRbeta clonality. TCR analyses included only a few patients per response group, and the authors called for larger cohorts for validation.

Spanning cysteine to phenylalanine, the CDR3 consists of 13 amino acids. Just the 39-base CDR3 DNA is kept, in frame starting at base 1. Trimming costs V 10 bases and J 1 base, and their ends lie 13 bases apart. CDR1 MNHEY and CDR2 SVGAGI were looked up in the germline V gene. Here the sequenced sample was PBMCs, taken after nivolumab (anti-PD-1) treatment. This clonotype was obtained from a person aged 35-79 years with oral cavity squamous cell carcinoma. Recombination connected TRBV6-5 to TRBJ1-1; the D gene is perhaps TRBD1, from 5 matching bases. The sequenced DNA: TGTGCCATTGGAAGAGGGGCGAACACTGAAGCTTTCTTT. The translation is CAIGRGANTEAFF.